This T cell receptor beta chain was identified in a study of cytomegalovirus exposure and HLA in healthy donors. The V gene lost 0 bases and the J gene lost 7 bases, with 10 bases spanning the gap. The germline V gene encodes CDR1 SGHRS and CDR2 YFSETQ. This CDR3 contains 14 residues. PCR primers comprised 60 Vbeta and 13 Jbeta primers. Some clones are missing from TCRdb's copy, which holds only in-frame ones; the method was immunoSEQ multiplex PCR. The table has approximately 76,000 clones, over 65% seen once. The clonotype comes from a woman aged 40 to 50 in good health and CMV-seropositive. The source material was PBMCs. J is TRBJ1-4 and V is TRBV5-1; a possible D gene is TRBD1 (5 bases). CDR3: CASSLGQSREKLFF. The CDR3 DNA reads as TGCGCCAGCAGCTTGGGACAGTCTCGTGAAAAACTGTTTTTT.